This T cell receptor (beta chain) came from a study of shared clonotypes between healthy human individuals. From germline, CDR1 is MNHNS and CDR2 SASEGT. The V end was cut by 5 bases, the J end by 0 bases, with 11 bases between. The CDR3 loop spans 14 amino acids. All donors were Caucasian adults living in Nashville, Tennessee. A CD45RA-negative memory subset and a CD45RA+ naive subset were separated from the CD4+ cells. TCRdb's copy holds only in-frame clones and misses some; the assay was immunoSEQ multiplex PCR. The sample consists of approximately 1.5 million clones, about 98.5% of them appearing once.

The chain couples TRBV6-1 to TRBJ2-7, with D possibly matching TRBD2 (5 bases). This clonotype originated in a man aged 25 to 40 in good health. The sequenced material came from naive CD4+ T cells sorted from blood. Subset here: CD45RA+ positively selected. CDR3 bases: TGTGCCAGCAGTCATACGGGAAGCTCCTACGAGCAGTACTTC. Translation: CASSHTGSSYEQYF.